This is a list of T cell receptor beta chains from one sample in a study of blood T cell repertoires in COVID-19. Some clones are missing from TCRdb's copy, which holds only in-frame ones; the method was immunoSEQ multiplex PCR. The data contain fewer than 250,000 clones, roughly 87% of them seen just once; the ten biggest clones take up approximately 7.8%. Sequenced input: peripheral blood. These receptors were taken from a woman aged 60 to 75 with COVID-19, enrolled during active disease. The CDR3 runs from the conserved cysteine through the conserved F or W. D genes are given only for firm matches. Size tells how often a clone was seen (once, few, many) or the class of an expanded clone, and some rows leave it out.

V gene	clone size	D gene	J gene	CDR3 DNA	CDR3 protein
TRBV3-1/TRBV3-2	few	-	TRBJ1-1	TGTGCCAGCAGCCAAGCGAGGACTCACACTGAAGCTTTCTTT	CASSQARTHTEAFF
TRBV28	-	TRBD2	TRBJ2-3	TGTGCCAGCAGCCCGGGACTAGCGGGGCCCGAGGGTACGCAGTATTTT	CASSPGLAGPEGTQYF
TRBV4-3	-	TRBD1	TRBJ1-1	TGCGCCAGCAGCCAGACGGGACAGGGGGTTACTGAAGCTTTCTTT	CASSQTGQGVTEAFF
TRBV27	few	-	TRBJ1-1	TGTGCCAGCAGTTGGGCAGGGAACACTGAAGCTTTCTTT	CASSWAGNTEAFF
TRBV5-4	many	TRBD2	TRBJ2-7	TGTGCCAGCAGCCCTACGGGGGGAGGCCCCTCCTACGAGCAGTACTTC	CASSPTGGGPSYEQYF
TRBV30	-	TRBD1	TRBJ2-7	TGTGCCTGGAGTGTACTAGGAACAGGGGCTTTCGACGAGCAGTACTTC	CAWSVLGTGAFDEQYF
TRBV11-2	-	TRBD2	TRBJ2-7	TGTGCCAGCAGCTTTACGGCTCCGGGACTAGCGGGCCTCCGGGAGCAGTACTTC	CASSFTAPGLAGLREQYF
TRBV2	once	-	TRBJ2-3	TGTGCCAGCAGGGAGCCGAGACAGGCCTCCGCCCGCCAGTATTTT	CASREPRQASARQYF
TRBV20-1	-	-	TRBJ2-3	TGCAGTGCACCTATAAATACGCAGTATTTT	CSAPINTQYF
TRBV6-1	-	TRBD2	TRBJ2-1	TGTGCCAGCAGTGCACAGACGGGGGGGGGAACAAGCTCCTACAATGAGCAGTTCTTC	CASSAQTGGGTSSYNEQFF
TRBV19	-	-	TRBJ2-2	TGTGCCAGTAGTATCAGTAATTCGAACACCGGGGAGCTGTTTTTT	CASSISNSNTGELFF
TRBV28	-	-	TRBJ2-2	TGTGCCAGCAGTTTACGCGGGTGGGAGCTGTTTTTT	CASSLRGWELFF
TRBV25-1	-	TRBD2	TRBJ2-1	TGTGCCAGCAGTGCCACACTAGCGGGGGGCCAAACCTACAATGAGCAGTTCTTC	CASSATLAGGQTYNEQFF
TRBV14	few	TRBD2	TRBJ2-1	TGTGCCAGCAGCCCGGGACTAGCGGGAGTTGAGCAGTTCTTC	CASSPGLAGVEQFF
TRBV24-1	-	TRBD1	TRBJ2-7	TGTGCCACCAGTACCGGGACAGCCTACGAGCAGTACTTC	CATSTGTAYEQYF
TRBV29-1	once	TRBD2	TRBJ2-5	TGCAGCGTTGTGTCTAGCGGGGGGGAGACCCAGTACTTC	CSVVSSGGETQYF
TRBV19	-	TRBD1	TRBJ1-6	TGTGCCAGTAGTGGGGGACAGGGCAATTCACCCCTCCACTTT	CASSGGQGNSPLHF
TRBV19	-	TRBD1	TRBJ1-6	TGTGCCAGTAGTACACCCCCCGGGACAGCCCTTAATTCACCCCTCCACTTT	CASSTPPGTALNSPLHF
TRBV28	-	TRBD2	TRBJ2-1	TGTGCCAGTCGGAGGCTAGCGGCCTACAATGAGCAGTTCTTC	CASRRLAAYNEQFF
TRBV6-5	-	-	TRBJ1-4	TGTGCCAGCAGTTTCAACAGGGACCCGGGTGAAAAACTGTTTTTT	CASSFNRDPGEKLFF
TRBV15	-	TRBD2	TRBJ2-1	TGTGCCACCAGCACAATAAGCGGGAGGGCCAATGAGCAGTTCTTC	CATSTISGRANEQFF
TRBV3-1/TRBV3-2	-	-	TRBJ1-2	TGTGCCAGCAGCCAAGATTTACTGACGGAGAGATATGGCTACACCTTC	CASSQDLLTERYGYTF
TRBV14	-	TRBD1	TRBJ1-1	TGTGCCAGCAGCCAGGACAGGGTTCTAGACGAAGCTTTCTTT	CASSQDRVLDEAFF